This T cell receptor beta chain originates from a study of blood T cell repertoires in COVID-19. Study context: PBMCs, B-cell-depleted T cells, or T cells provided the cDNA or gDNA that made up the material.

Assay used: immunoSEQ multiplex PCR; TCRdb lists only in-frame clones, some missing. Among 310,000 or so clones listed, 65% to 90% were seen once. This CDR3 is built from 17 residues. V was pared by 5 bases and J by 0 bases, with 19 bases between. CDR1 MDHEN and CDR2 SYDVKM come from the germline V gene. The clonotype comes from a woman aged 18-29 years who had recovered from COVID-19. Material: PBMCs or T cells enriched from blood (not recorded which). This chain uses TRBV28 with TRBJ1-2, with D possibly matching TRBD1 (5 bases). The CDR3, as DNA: TGTGCCAGCAGTCGGGGGTCGGTCTGGCCCTCTAACTATGGCTACACCTTC. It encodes CASSRGSVWPSNYGYTF.